The subject of this entry is one TCR beta chain. This entry belongs to a study of T cells expressing NK-cell markers. On the study more broadly: Investigators obtained TCR beta repertoires from sorted CD3+CD56+NKG2C+, CD3+CD56+NKG2C- and CD3+CD56-NKG2C+ T cells.

From the 5' RACE reads, TCRdb lists one entry per CDR3 protein and no DNA. This listing includes roughly 170,000 distinct CDR3 sequences. The CDR3 runs to 16 residues. CDR1 is GTSNPN, CDR2 SVGIG, per germline (reference sequence). The chain uses TRBV30 and TRBJ2-1; TCRdb proposes TRBD2, but this gene call is untestable without DNA. The sequenced sample was blood T cells: a sorted CD56 or NKG2C T cell subset, CD4+ or CD8+ T cells, or bulk PBMC T cells (not recorded which). This sequence was found in a woman between 18 and 75 years old in good health. This CDR3 reads CAWMSGLAGSYNEQFF.